These 8 T cell receptor beta chains share one sample of origin, sequenced in a study of blood T cell repertoires in COVID-19. Libraries were prepared by immunoSEQ multiplex PCR; TCRdb keeps only in-frame clonotypes and omits some of them. The repertoire consists of some 250,000 clones, with 88% occurring once and the leading ten covering just under 0.8%. Sequenced: peripheral blood. The receptors originated from a woman aged 25 to 39 with acute or convalescent COVID-19.

V is TRBV15 and J is TRBJ2-1; D remains ambiguous. Germline assignment: CDR1 LNHNV and CDR2 YYDKDF (reference sequence). Trimming stripped 1 base from V and 4 bases from J, with 5 bases between. CDR3 length: 13 residues. This chain's CDR3 is CATSRAGYNEQFF. Here the CDR3 DNA reads TGTGCCACCAGCAGAGCAGGATACAATGAGCAGTTCTTC.

The chain employs TRBV6-2 or TRBV6-3 and TRBJ2-2; D is ambiguous. The CDR3 covers 15 residues. Germline values: CDR1 MNHEY, CDR2 SVGEGT. Trimming removed 4 bases at V and 2 bases at J, with 11 bases between. This CDR3 is CASSWATINTGELFF. CDR3 bases: TGTGCCAGCAGTTGGGCGACAATAAACACCGGGGAGCTGTTTTTT.

This chain links TRBV18 with TRBJ2-7; D may be TRBD2 (5 bases). The length of the CDR3 is 14 residues. V shed 3 bases and J shed 3 bases, with 12 bases lying between them. The germline gives CDR1 KGHSH, CDR2 LQKENI. DNA for the CDR3: TGTGCCAGCTCACCCCGCGGGTCCGACTACGAGCAGTACTTC. Translated: CASSPRGSDYEQYF.

V gene TRBV10-1 combines with J gene TRBJ2-3, with 10 bases that match TRBD2. CDR1 and CDR2 from the germline V gene are WNHNN and SYGVQD (reference sequence). J was trimmed by 0 bases and V by 6 bases; bases with no gene match: 6. CDR3 size: 16 residues. CDR3 in DNA: TGCGCCAGCAGCCACCGGACTAGCGGTAGCACAGATACGCAGTATTTT. It codes for CASSHRTSGSTDTQYF.

The CDR3: CASSYSPGAGANVLTF. DNA for the CDR3: TGTGCCAGCAGTTACTCACCAGGGGCTGGGGCCAACGTCCTGACTTTC. V is TRBV6-6 and J is TRBJ2-6, with a possible D match to TRBD1 (6 bases). The CDR3 contains 16 residues. The V gene's germline CDR1 is MNHNY and CDR2 SVGAGI (reference sequence). The germline V and J ends were trimmed by 0 bases and 2 bases, with 8 bases remaining between them.

The chain recombines TRBV19 with TRBJ2-1; TRBD2 agrees at 14 bases. V gave up 6 bases and J gave up 8 bases; unmatched junction bases: 6. CDR3 length equals 15 residues. CDR1 and CDR2 (germline): LNHDA, SQIVND (reference sequence). The CDR3 is CASSPGLAGGYEQFF. DNA of the CDR3: TGTGCCAGTAGCCCTGGACTAGCGGGAGGCTATGAGCAGTTCTTC.

This clone came up a few times. V is TRBV6-6 and J is TRBJ2-2; unclear D gene. The V end lost 4 bases, the J end lost 1 base, and 4 bases lay between the germline ends. CDR3 length equals 13 residues. CDR1 is MNHNY, CDR2 SVGAGI, per germline (reference sequence). The CDR3 loop reads CASSSGNTGELFF. CDR3 sequence (DNA): TGTGCCAGCAGTTCCGGGAACACCGGGGAGCTGTTTTTT.

This clone appeared a single time. The rearrangement uses TRBV6-6 and TRBJ1-6, with 10 bases aligning to TRBD1. Per germline, CDR1 MNHNY and CDR2 SVGAGI (reference sequence). The CDR3 is 16 amino acids. Trimming took 5 bases from V and 7 from J; bases not matched to a gene: 8. The CDR3 sequence is CASSTYGTGENSPLHF. The CDR3, as DNA: TGTGCCAGCAGTACCTATGGGACAGGGGAGAATTCACCCCTCCACTTT.